These T cell receptor beta chains were read from a single sample in a study of cytomegalovirus exposure and HLA in healthy donors. Measured with immunoSEQ multiplex PCR; TCRdb has only the in-frame clones, and not every one. The sample records more than 95,000 clones, around 75% being singletons. Sequencing used PBMCs. The source of these receptors is a woman aged 45 to 65 in good health and CMV-seropositive. Each CDR3 is given with its conserved first and last residue. A D gene is named only where the DNA matches it firmly. Rows may omit the clone size; those that give it use once, few, many or a size class.

>.|TRBJ2-3|.|TRBV5-1|14
TGCGCCAGCAGCTTGGCCATCGGGACAGATACGCAGTATTTT
CASSLAIGTDTQYF
>.|TRBJ2-2|TRBD2|TRBV7-9|15
TGTGCCAGCAGTCGAGCGGGGCCGAACACCGGGGAGCTGTTTTTT
CASSRAGPNTGELFF
>.|TRBJ2-1|.|TRBV4-1|15
TGCGCCAGCAGCCCTTCAGGCCTGGGGGGCAATGAGCAGTTCTTC
CASSPSGLGGNEQFF
>few|TRBJ2-5|TRBD2|TRBV11-2|16
TGTGCCAGCAGCTATCCCGGGCTAGCGGGGTCAAAGACCCAGTACTTC
CASSYPGLAGSKTQYF
>.|TRBJ1-3|.|TRBV9|13
TGTGCCAGCAGCGTAGGGGTAGCAAACACCATATATTTT
CASSVGVANTIYF
>.|TRBJ1-5|.|TRBV4-1|18
TGCGCCAGCAGCCCATACCCTCCCCGGGGTCAGATTTATCAGCCCCAGCATTTT
CASSPYPPRGQIYQPQHF
>.|TRBJ2-5|.|TRBV20-1|8
TGCAGTGCTACCCCTGAGTACTTC
CSATPEYF
>few|TRBJ2-7|TRBD2|TRBV7-2|15
TGTGCCAGCAGCTCCTCGGGCGGGGGGGGCTACGAGCAGTACTTC
CASSSSGGGGYEQYF
>.|TRBJ1-6|TRBD1|TRBV27|15
TGTGCCAGCAGGCTCATGACAGGGATCGATTCACCCCTCCACTTT
CASRLMTGIDSPLHF
>.|TRBJ2-5|TRBD2|TRBV4-3|17
TGCGCCAGCAGCCAGGCCACCCGAGCGGGGGGCGGAGAGACCCAGTACTTC
CASSQATRAGGGETQYF
>.|TRBJ1-3|.|TRBV6-1|15
TGTGCCAGTACCGGGACAAGTTATACTGGAAACACCATATATTTT
CASTGTSYTGNTIYF
>.|TRBJ1-1|.|TRBV27|15
TGTGCCAGCAGAAGATCGACAGTAAGGGCCACTGAAGCTTTCTTT
CASRRSTVRATEAFF
>.|TRBJ1-4|TRBD1|TRBV9|14
TGTGCCAGCAGCTTGACAGGGTTAAGGGAAAAACTGTTTTTT
CASSLTGLREKLFF
>.|TRBJ2-6|.|TRBV6-1|15
TGTGCCAGCAGAAAAGAGAGTCCCGGGGCCAACGTCCTGACTTTC
CASRKESPGANVLTF
>.|TRBJ2-3|.|TRBV6-4|14
TGTGCCACCTCTCGGGTGTGGGGCACAGATACGCAGTATTTT
CATSRVWGTDTQYF
>.|TRBJ1-2|.|TRBV2|14
TGTGCCAGCGGGGGGAACAGAGCTAACTATGGCTACACCTTC
CASGGNRANYGYTF
>few|TRBJ2-5|.|TRBV19|14
TGTGCCAGTAGTATCTCTAGCGCCCAAGAGACCCAGTACTTC
CASSISSAQETQYF
>many|TRBJ1-2|TRBD1|TRBV30|18
TGTGCCTGGAGTGCCCCCCCCCGCTCTTACACAGGGGGGAATGGCTACACCTTC
CAWSAPPRSYTGGNGYTF
>.|TRBJ2-4|.|TRBV19|13
TGTGCCAGTAGGGGACTAGCCAAAAACATTCAGTACTTC
CASRGLAKNIQYF
>.|TRBJ1-1|.|TRBV6-6|14
TGTGCCAGCAGTTACCCAGGGAAGGGCACTGAAGCTTTCTTT
CASSYPGKGTEAFF
>.|TRBJ2-5|TRBD2|TRBV30|13
TGTGCCTGGGCTAGCGGATCCGCGGAGACCCAGTACTTC
CAWASGSAETQYF
>.|TRBJ2-2|TRBD2|TRBV5-1|15
TGCGCCAGCACCGTAGGGAGGGCCCACACCGGGGAGCTGTTTTTT
CASTVGRAHTGELFF
>.|TRBJ2-6|.|TRBV27|13
TGTGCCAGCAGTTCGCCCGAGACCAACGTCCTGACTTTC
CASSSPETNVLTF
>.|TRBJ2-1|.|TRBV5-5|20
TGTGCCAGCAGCTTGGGTCGGGGACAGCGTAGGGGAGGCTCCTACAATGAGCAGTTCTTC
CASSLGRGQRRGGSYNEQFF
>.|TRBJ2-5|.|TRBV2|14
TGTGCCAGCAGCCCGAGGGTAGCCCAAGAGACCCAGTACTTC
CASSPRVAQETQYF
>.|TRBJ1-4|.|TRBV6-1|13
TGTGCCAGCAGTGAAGGAAAGAGGTGGAAACTGTTTTTT
CASSEGKRWKLFF
>.|TRBJ2-3|TRBD2|TRBV7-3|16
TGTGCCAGCAGCTTAAAACTAGCGGGGGCCACAGATACGCAGTATTTT
CASSLKLAGATDTQYF
>once|TRBJ1-4|TRBD1|TRBV7-6|15
TGTGCCAGCAGCTCAAGACAGGGTTTAGGAGAAAAACTGTTTTTT
CASSSRQGLGEKLFF
>.|TRBJ2-5|TRBD1|TRBV29-1|15
TGCAGCGGCACAGGGGGCCTACCTTTCCAAGAGACCCAGTACTTC
CSGTGGLPFQETQYF
>.|TRBJ2-1|TRBD2|TRBV18|16
TGTGCCAGCTCACCACCGATACTAGCGGGGGGCCATGAGCAGTTCTTC
CASSPPILAGGHEQFF
>few|TRBJ2-7|TRBD1|TRBV28|16
TGTGCCAGCAGTTCCGCCGGGACAGGAGGAACCTACGAGCAGTACTTC
CASSSAGTGGTYEQYF
>.|TRBJ2-3|TRBD2|TRBV5-1|14
TGCGCCAGCAGCGTAGACTTGGGGGGGTATACGCAGTATTTT
CASSVDLGGYTQYF
>few|TRBJ1-1|.|TRBV18|18
TGTGCCAGCTCACCATTAGCGGGACAACTCTTTTCGGCCGAGGAAGCTTTCTTT
CASSPLAGQLFSAEEAFF
>.|TRBJ2-1|.|TRBV7-2|13
TGTGCCAGCAGCTTATCGGGTATGCGTGAGCAGTTCTTC
CASSLSGMREQFF
>.|TRBJ1-2|.|TRBV2|13
TGTGCCAGCACCGACTACCCCCAGGGGGGCTACACCTTC
CASTDYPQGGYTF
>few|TRBJ1-2|.|TRBV9|14
TGTGCCAGCAGCGCACCGACAGGAATATATGGCTACACCTTC
CASSAPTGIYGYTF
>once|TRBJ2-3|.|TRBV18|15
TGTGCCAGCTCACCACCGTCAGGGAGCACAGATACGCAGTATTTT
CASSPPSGSTDTQYF
>.|TRBJ2-5|.|TRBV15|16
TGTGCCACCAGCAGAGATCGTGAGGGTCCTCAGGAGACCCAGTACTTC
CATSRDREGPQETQYF
>once|TRBJ1-2|.|TRBV25-1|12
TGTGCCAGCAGTGCAGGGGATGGCGGCTACACCTTC
CASSAGDGGYTF
>few|TRBJ1-2|TRBD1|TRBV28|16
TGTGCCAGCAAAGAGACAGGGGACGCGCGGTACTATGGCTACACCTTC
CASKETGDARYYGYTF
>once|TRBJ2-1|.|TRBV21-1|15
TGTGCCAGCCCTCGGCGGCGGGAGCCCTACAATGAGCAGTTCTTC
CASPRRREPYNEQFF
>.|TRBJ1-2|TRBD1|TRBV27|17
TGTGCCAGCAGTGGCACCTTTTTCAGGGGGGCTAACTATGGCTACACCTTC
CASSGTFFRGANYGYTF
>.|TRBJ2-7|.|TRBV2|14
TGTGCCAGCAGTGCAAACGGGGACACCTACGAGCAGTACTTC
CASSANGDTYEQYF
>once|TRBJ2-5|.|TRBV9|15
TGTGCCAGCAGCCCCCGCAGGGGAGGGAGAGAGACCCAGTACTTC
CASSPRRGGRETQYF
>.|TRBJ2-3|.|TRBV5-1|16
TGCGCCAGCAGCCTAGGGGCCTGGGCTTACGCAGATACGCAGTATTTT
CASSLGAWAYADTQYF
>.|TRBJ2-2|.|TRBV5-1|15
TGCGCCAGCAGCTTGGTCGGGACTCCGACCGGGGAGCTGTTTTTT
CASSLVGTPTGELFF
>.|TRBJ2-1|.|TRBV7-9|15
TGTGCCAGCACCCGAGCACCGGACTTATACAATGAGCAGTTCTTC
CASTRAPDLYNEQFF
>.|TRBJ2-5|.|TRBV4-3|15
TGCGCCAGCAGCCGGACTTACGGGAGTCAAGAGACCCAGTACTTC
CASSRTYGSQETQYF
>.|TRBJ2-3|TRBD2|TRBV30|15
TGTGCCTGGCTCGGAACGGGGGGATACACAGATACGCAGTATTTT
CAWLGTGGYTDTQYF
>.|TRBJ2-5|.|TRBV2|14
TGTGCCAGCAGTGAAATCGACCCCGGGGAGACCCAGTACTTC
CASSEIDPGETQYF
>.|TRBJ1-3|.|TRBV2|12
TGTGCCAGCAGCGGCTCTGGAAACACCATATATTTT
CASSGSGNTIYF